This TCR beta chain appears in the sequencing data of a study of beta chain features in type 1 diabetes. This clone was detected ten times or more. As yet, its antigen is unknown. What was sequenced were expressed TCRB transcripts, since all of the isolated RNA had been reverse transcribed. Sequenced by immunoSEQ multiplex PCR; TCRdb stores in-frame clones only, minus some. The sample shows 400,000 or so clones, 9.5% to 10% of them seen only once. The CDR3 consists of 14 residues. In germline, CDR1 is MDHEN, CDR2 SYDVKM. Trimming at V came to 3 bases and at J to 6 bases, leaving 4 bases not matched to a gene. Findings of the study overall: Moderately but significantly shorter TCRB CDR3s were found in Type 1 diabetes patients in all four CD4+ subsets.

The V and J genes are TRBV28 and TRBJ2-1; 8 positions agree with TRBD2. The TCR was taken from a man between 25 and 39 years old with type 1 diabetes. Sequencing used central memory CD4+ T cells from blood. The CDR3 loop reads CASSLGLVRNEQFF. DNA for the CDR3: TGTGCCAGCAGTTTGGGACTAGTTCGCAATGAGCAGTTCTTC. The complete variable domain, with remaining parts taken from reference TRBV28 and TRBJ2-1, reads DVKVTQSSRYLVKRTGEKVFLECVQDMDHENMFWYRQDPGLGLRLIYFSYDVKMKEKGDIPEGYSVSREKKERFSLILESASTNQTSMYLCASSLGLVRNEQFFGPGTRLTVL.